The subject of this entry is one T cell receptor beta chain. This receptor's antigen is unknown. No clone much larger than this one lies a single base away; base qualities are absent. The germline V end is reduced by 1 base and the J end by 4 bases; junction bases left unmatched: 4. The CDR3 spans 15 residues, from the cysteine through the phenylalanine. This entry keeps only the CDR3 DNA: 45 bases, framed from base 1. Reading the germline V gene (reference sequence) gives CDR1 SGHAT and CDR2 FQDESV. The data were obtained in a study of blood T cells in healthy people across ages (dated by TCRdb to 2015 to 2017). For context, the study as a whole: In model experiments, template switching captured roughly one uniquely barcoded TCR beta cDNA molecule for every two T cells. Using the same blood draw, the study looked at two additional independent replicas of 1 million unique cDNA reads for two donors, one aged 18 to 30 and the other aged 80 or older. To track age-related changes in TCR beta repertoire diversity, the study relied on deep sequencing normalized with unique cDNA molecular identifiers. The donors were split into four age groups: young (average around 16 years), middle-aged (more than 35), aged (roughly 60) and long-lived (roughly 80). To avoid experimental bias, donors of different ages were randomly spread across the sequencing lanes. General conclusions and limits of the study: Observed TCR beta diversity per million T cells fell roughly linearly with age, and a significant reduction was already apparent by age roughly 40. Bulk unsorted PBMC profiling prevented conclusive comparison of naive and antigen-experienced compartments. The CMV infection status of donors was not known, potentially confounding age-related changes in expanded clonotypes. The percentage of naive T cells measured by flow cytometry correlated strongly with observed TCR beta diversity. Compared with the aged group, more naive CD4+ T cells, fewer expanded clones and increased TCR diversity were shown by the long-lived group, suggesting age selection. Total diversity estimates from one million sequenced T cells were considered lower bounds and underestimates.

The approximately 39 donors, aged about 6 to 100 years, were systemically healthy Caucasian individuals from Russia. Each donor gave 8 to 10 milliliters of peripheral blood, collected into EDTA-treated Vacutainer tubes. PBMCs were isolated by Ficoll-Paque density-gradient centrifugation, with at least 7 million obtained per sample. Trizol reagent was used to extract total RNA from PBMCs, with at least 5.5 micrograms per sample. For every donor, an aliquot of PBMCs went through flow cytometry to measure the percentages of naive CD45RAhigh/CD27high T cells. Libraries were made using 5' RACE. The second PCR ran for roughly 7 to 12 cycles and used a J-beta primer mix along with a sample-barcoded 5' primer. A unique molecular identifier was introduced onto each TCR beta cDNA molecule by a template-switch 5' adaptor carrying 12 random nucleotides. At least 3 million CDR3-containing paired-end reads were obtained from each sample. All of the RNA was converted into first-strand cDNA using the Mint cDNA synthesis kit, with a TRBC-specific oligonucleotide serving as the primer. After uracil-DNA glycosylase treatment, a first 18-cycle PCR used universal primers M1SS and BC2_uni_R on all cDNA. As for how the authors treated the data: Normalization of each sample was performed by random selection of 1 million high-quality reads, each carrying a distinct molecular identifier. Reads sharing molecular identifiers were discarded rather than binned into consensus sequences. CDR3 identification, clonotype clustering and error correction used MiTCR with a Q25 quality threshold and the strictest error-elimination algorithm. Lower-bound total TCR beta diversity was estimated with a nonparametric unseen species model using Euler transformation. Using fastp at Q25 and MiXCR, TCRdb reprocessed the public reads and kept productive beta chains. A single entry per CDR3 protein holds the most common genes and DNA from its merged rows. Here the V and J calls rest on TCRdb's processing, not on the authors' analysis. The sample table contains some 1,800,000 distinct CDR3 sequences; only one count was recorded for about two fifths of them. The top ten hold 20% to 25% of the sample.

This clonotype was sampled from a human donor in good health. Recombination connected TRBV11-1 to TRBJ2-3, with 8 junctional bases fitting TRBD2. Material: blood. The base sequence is TGTGCCAGCAGCTTAGTAGCGGGGACTCCAGATACGCAGTATTTT. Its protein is CASSLVAGTPDTQYF.